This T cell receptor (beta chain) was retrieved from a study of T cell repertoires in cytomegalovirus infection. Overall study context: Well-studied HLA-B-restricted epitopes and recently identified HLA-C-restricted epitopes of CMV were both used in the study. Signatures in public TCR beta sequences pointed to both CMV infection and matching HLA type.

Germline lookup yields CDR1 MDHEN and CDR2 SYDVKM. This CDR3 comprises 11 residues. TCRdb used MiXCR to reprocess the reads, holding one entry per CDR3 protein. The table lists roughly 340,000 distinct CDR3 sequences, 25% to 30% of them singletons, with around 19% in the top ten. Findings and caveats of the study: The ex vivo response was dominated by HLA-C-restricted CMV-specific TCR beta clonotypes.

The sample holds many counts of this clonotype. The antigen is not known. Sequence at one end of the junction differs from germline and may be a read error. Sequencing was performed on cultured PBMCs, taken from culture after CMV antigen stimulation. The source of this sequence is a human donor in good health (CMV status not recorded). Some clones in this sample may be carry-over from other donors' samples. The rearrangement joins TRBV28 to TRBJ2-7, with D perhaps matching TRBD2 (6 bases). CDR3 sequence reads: CASSLGVTRDF. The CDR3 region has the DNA TGTGCCAGCAGTTTAGGGGTGACTAGGGACTTC. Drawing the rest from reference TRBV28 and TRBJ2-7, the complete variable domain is DVKVTQSSRYLVKRTGEKVFLECVQDMDHENMFWYRQDPGLGLRLIYFSYDVKMKEKGDIPEGYSVSREKKERFSLILESASTNQTSMYLCASSLGVTRDFGPGTRLTVT.